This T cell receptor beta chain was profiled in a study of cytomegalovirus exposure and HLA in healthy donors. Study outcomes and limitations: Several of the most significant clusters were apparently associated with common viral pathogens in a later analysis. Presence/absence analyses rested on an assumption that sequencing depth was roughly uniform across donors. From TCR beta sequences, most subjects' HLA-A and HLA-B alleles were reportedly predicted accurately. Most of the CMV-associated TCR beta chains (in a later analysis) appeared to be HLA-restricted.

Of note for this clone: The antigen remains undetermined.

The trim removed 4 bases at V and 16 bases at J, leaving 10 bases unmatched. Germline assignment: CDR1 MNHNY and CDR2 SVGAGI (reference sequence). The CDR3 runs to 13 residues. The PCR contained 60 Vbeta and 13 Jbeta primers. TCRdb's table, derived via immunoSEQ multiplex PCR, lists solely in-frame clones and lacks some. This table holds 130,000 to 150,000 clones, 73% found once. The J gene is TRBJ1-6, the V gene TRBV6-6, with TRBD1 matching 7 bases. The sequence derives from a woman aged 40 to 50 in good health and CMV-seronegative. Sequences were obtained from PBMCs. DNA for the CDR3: TGTGCCAGCAGTTCTCGGACAGGACTACCTCTCCACTTT. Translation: CASSSRTGLPLHF.